These 23 T cell receptor beta chains were sequenced from one sample in a study of post-analysis software for immune sequencing data. Whole-study results and caveats: Patients had higher frequencies than controls of five TRBV segments, including TRBV5-6, TRBV5-1 and TRBV20-1.

Incorporated into the TCR beta cDNA libraries were unique molecular identifiers, which served to reduce PCR and sequencing biases. TCRdb reprocessed the PCR reads with MiXCR, giving one entry per CDR3 protein. The sample has 550,000 to 700,000 distinct CDR3 sequences, around 44% seen once. These receptors have no identified antigens. Material: blood. These receptor sequences come from a girl between 10 and 17 years old with multiple sclerosis.

This sequence joins TRBV7-8 and TRBJ1-5, with D possibly being TRBD1 (5 bases). V dropped 1 base and J dropped 4 bases, with 11 bases sitting between them. Germline V gene sequence: CDR1 SGHVS, CDR2 FQNEAQ. There are 15 residues in the CDR3. The chain's CDR3 is CASSLERGLNQPQHF. CDR3 DNA sequence: TGTGCCAGCAGCTTAGAACGGGGCCTAAATCAGCCCCAGCATTTT.

The rearrangement links TRBV9 to TRBJ2-1, with D perhaps given as TRBD1 or TRBD2 (6 bases each). This CDR3 region has 16 residues. Germline-derived CDR1 and CDR2 are SGDLS and YYNGEE. V lost 4 bases and J 2 bases, leaving 16 bases between the germline ends. CDR3 DNA sequence: TGTGCCAGCAGCCCCCAAGGGGGGAACACCTACAATGAGCAGTTCTTC. Translated, it gives CASSPQGGNTYNEQFF. Combining the CDR3 with reference TRBV9 and TRBJ2-1 gives the whole variable domain DSGVTQTPKHLITATGQRVTLRCSPRSGDLSVYWYQQSLDQGLQFLIQYYNGEERAKGNILERFSAQQFPDLHSELNLSSLELGDSALYFCASSPQGGNTYNEQFFGPGTRLTVL.

This clonotype was recorded a few times. The chain is built from TRBV24-1 and TRBJ2-5; the match to TRBD1 covers 11 bases. V trimming: 3 bases; J trimming: 3 bases; junction bases outside the gene matches: 5. The CDR3 contains 16 residues. CDR1 and CDR2 (germline): KGHDR, SFDVKD. CDR3 coding DNA: TGTGCCACCAGTGATCCGGACAGGGGGCGGGAAGAGACCCAGTACTTC. Translating gives CATSDPDRGREETQYF.

The CDR3 region has the DNA TGCGCCAGCAGCTCGGGACAGATTTTCACCGGGGAGCTGTTTTTT. This gives the protein CASSSGQIFTGELFF. The rearrangement joins TRBV5-1 to TRBJ2-2; 7 bases are shared with TRBD1. The V gene's germline CDR1 is SGHRS and CDR2 YFSETQ. The V and J ends lost 3 bases and 4 bases, in that order; junction bases with no gene match: 6. The CDR3 consists of 15 residues.

The chain recombines TRBV12-3 or TRBV12-4 with TRBJ2-4; D uncertain. TRBJ2-7 matches the DNA end more closely, so the J call is doubtful. CDR3 length equals 13 residues. The CDR3 reads CASSFHYSYEQYF. The DNA of the CDR3 is TGTGCCAGCAGTTTCCACTACTCCTACGAGCAGTACTTC.

V is TRBV12-3 or TRBV12-4 and J is TRBJ1-2, with unresolved D. This CDR3 has 13 amino acids. V lost 3 bases to trimming and J lost 6 bases, with 11 bases between them. The DNA for the CDR3 is TGTGCCAGCAGTTTTGGCAGGAGGGATGGCTACACCTTC. Encoded protein: CASSFGRRDGYTF.

A word on this clonotype: Germline and junction disagree at one end, which may indicate a read error. The chain couples TRBV12-3 or TRBV12-4 to TRBJ2-2; D is possibly TRBD1 (6 bases). This CDR3 is built from 14 residues. CDR3 residues: CASSPDRNTGERFF. The DNA of the CDR3 is TGTGCCAGCAGCCCCGACAGGAACACCGGGGAGCGGTTTTTT.

The chain links TRBV11-2 to TRBJ1-4, with no clear D. The CDR3 runs to 14 residues. V was cut by 0 bases and J by 5 bases, with 7 bases left in between. Germline values: CDR1 SGHAT, CDR2 FQNNGV. The CDR3 coding sequence is TGTGCCAGCAGCTTAGAGGGCAGGAATGAAAAACTGTTTTTT. Encoded protein: CASSLEGRNEKLFF.

The chain joins TRBV4-1 to TRBJ1-4; D perhaps matches TRBD1 (5 bases). Looked up from germline, CDR1 is MGHRA and CDR2 is YSYEKL. The V end lost 2 bases, the J end lost 0 bases, and 16 bases lay between the germline ends. The CDR3 spans 18 residues. The chain's CDR3 is CASSQPPDRVSTNEKLFF. CDR3 nucleotide sequence: TGCGCCAGCAGCCAACCACCCGACAGAGTTTCAACTAATGAAAAACTGTTTTTT.

In this sample, this clonotype turned up a few times. V is TRBV28 and J is TRBJ2-1; unclear D gene. V was trimmed by 2 bases and J by 10 bases, leaving 9 bases between them. The CDR3 is 12 residues long. From germline, CDR1 is MDHEN and CDR2 SYDVKM. The CDR3 protein is CASSLSKGEQFF. CDR3 DNA sequence: TGTGCCAGCAGTTTAAGTAAGGGAGAGCAGTTCTTC.

This clonotype was observed a few times. The chain has TRBV7-9 and TRBJ2-1; TRBD2 agrees at 7 bases. Looked up from germline, CDR1 is SEHNR and CDR2 is FQNEAQ (reference sequence). The CDR3 length is 12 residues. Germline trimming cut 9 bases from V and 9 bases from J; bases unmatched to any gene: 8. CDR3 DNA sequence: TGTGCCAGTCCGACTAGCATAAGTGAGCAGTTCTTC. Protein sequence: CASPTSISEQFF.

V is TRBV4-2 and J is TRBJ2-1; D is perhaps TRBD2 (5 bases). The CDR3 sequence is 21 residues long. Trimming stripped 5 bases from V and 6 bases from J, with 35 bases between. The germline gives CDR1 LGHNA, CDR2 YNFKEQ. CDR3 sequence: CASSALRSSTENWVRGNEQFF. The CDR3 bases are TGTGCCAGCAGCGCCCTACGGAGTAGTACGGAGAATTGGGTCCGGGGCAATGAGCAGTTCTTC.

This clonotype has only a few counts. V usage is TRBV6-5 and J usage is TRBJ2-7; maybe TRBD1 (6 bases). Trimming pared 10 bases from V and 0 bases from J, leaving 22 bases between. CDR1 is MNHEY, CDR2 SVGAGI, per germline. This CDR3 is 16 amino acids long. The CDR3 region has the DNA TGTGCCACTGGATCGACAGGCCTATCCAGCTCCTACGAGCAGTACTTC. It codes for CATGSTGLSSSYEQYF.

This clonotype was seen only a few times. This chain joins TRBV12-3 or TRBV12-4 and TRBJ2-1; 7 nucleotides align to TRBD2. The CDR3 extends over 18 amino acids. V shed 2 bases and J 0 bases; nucleotides not matched to a gene: 10. The CDR3 coding sequence is TGTGCCAGCAGTTTATCCGGGACTACTACTAACTCCTACAATGAGCAGTTCTTC. It is translated as CASSLSGTTTNSYNEQFF.

This clonotype has more than one count but fewer than ten. The genes are TRBV2 and TRBJ2-3, with D maybe TRBD1 (5 bases). This CDR3 is 14 amino acids long. Germline assignment: CDR1 SNHLY and CDR2 FYNNEI. With 3 bases removed from V and 9 bases from J, the gap between germline ends came to 16 bases. The CDR3 spells CASSDARADETQYF. CDR3 coding DNA: TGTGCCAGCAGTGACGCCAGGGCTGATGAGACGCAGTATTTT.

The J gene is TRBJ2-7, the V gene TRBV29-1; 9 bases are shared with TRBD1. V lost 2 bases to trimming and J lost 4 bases; unmatched junction nucleotides: 6. Germline assignment: CDR1 SQVTM and CDR2 ANQGSEA. This CDR3 is 14 amino acids long. The CDR3 is CSVEPGQGKYEQYF. CDR3 in DNA: TGCAGCGTTGAACCGGGACAGGGAAAGTACGAGCAGTACTTC.

The chain joins TRBV7-2 to TRBJ1-2; 8 bases are a match to TRBD1. Germline loops: CDR1 SGHTA, CDR2 FQGNSA. Trimming cost V 3 bases and J 6 bases; bases outside gene matches: 9. CDR3 length: 15 residues. In nucleotides, the CDR3 is TGTGCCAGCAGCTTTAGGATGGGACAGGAAAATGGCTACACCTTC. Translating it yields CASSFRMGQENGYTF.

The chain employs TRBV7-9 and TRBJ2-1; 8 bases align to TRBD1. The V gene end was trimmed by 3 bases and the J gene end by 7 bases; junction bases not matched to a gene: 8. Germline V lookup: CDR1 SEHNR, CDR2 FQNEAQ (reference sequence). The CDR3 covers 15 residues. The CDR3 sequence is CASSLTGAEVNEQFF. CDR3 coding DNA: TGTGCCAGCAGCTTGACAGGGGCTGAGGTGAATGAGCAGTTCTTC.

This clonotype has a handful of counts. The chain employs TRBV20-1 and TRBJ2-3; the D gene is possibly TRBD2 (6 bases). The CDR3 runs 14 residues. The V end lost 4 bases, the J end lost 6 bases, and 17 bases lay between the germline ends. The germline V gene encodes CDR1 DFQATT and CDR2 SNEGSKA (reference sequence). CDR3 coding DNA: TGCAGTGCTACCCGGGACTTGGGGATGGATACGCAGTATTTT. Translating it yields CSATRDLGMDTQYF.

Note on this clonotype: An end of the junction differs from the germline gene, which may be a read error. This chain joins TRBV7-2 and TRBJ2-1, with unresolved D. The CDR3 extends over 15 amino acids. Germline CDR1 and CDR2: SGHTA and FQGNSA. CDR3 nucleotides: TGTGCCAGCAGCTTACTATCCGACTCCTACAATGAGCGGTTCTTC. This encodes CASSLLSDSYNERFF.

This clonotype was recorded a few times. The J gene is TRBJ2-1, the V gene TRBV7-9; TRBD2 aligns across 12 bases. The CDR3 is made up of 16 amino acids. Germline-derived CDR1 and CDR2 are SEHNR and FQNEAQ (reference sequence). V shed 3 bases, J shed 8 bases, and the junction held 8 bases outside the gene matches. CDR3 bases: TGTGCCAGCAGCTTCCCAACTAGCGGGAGGTTGGATGAGCAGTTCTTC. It specifies CASSFPTSGRLDEQFF.

The CDR3 loop reads CSVVGRVGKNIQYF. CDR3 coding DNA: TGCAGCGTTGTAGGGAGGGTTGGCAAAAACATTCAGTACTTC. The chain combines TRBV29-1 with TRBJ2-4, with 7 bases identical to TRBD2. The CDR3 consists of 14 residues. Germline loops: CDR1 SQVTM, CDR2 ANQGSEA. V lost 4 bases and J lost 3; bases outside the gene matches: 6.

The chain couples TRBV18 to TRBJ1-6; D uncertain. Trimming pared 6 bases from V and 4 bases from J, leaving 13 bases between. Germline V gene sequence: CDR1 KGHSH, CDR2 LQKENI. This CDR3 contains 15 residues. In DNA form, the CDR3 reads TGTGCCAGCTCCCAGACTGCCGCTTATAATTCACCCCTCCACTTT. Translated: CASSQTAAYNSPLHF.